This record looks at one T cell receptor beta chain sequence and its context. These data come from a study of CD4 and CD8 cells across lung adenocarcinoma regions. CDR3 length: 14 amino acids. Trimming shortened V by 6 bases and J by 12 bases, and 21 bases separated the two germline ends. CDR1 and CDR2 from the germline V gene are MGHRA and YSYEKL. TCRdb called the PCR reads again in MiXCR, with one record for every CDR3 protein. The sample has roughly 18,000 distinct CDR3 sequences; 51% are singletons. Donors had localized lung adenocarcinoma, a non-small cell lung cancer. The sequenced material came from CD8+ T cells from the center of a lung tumor. The clonotype was recovered from a female donor with lung adenocarcinoma. The CD4 and CD8 labels of this study may be unreliable. The V call is TRBV4-1, the J call TRBJ2-4; tentative D call: TRBD2 (5 bases). The CDR3 coding sequence is TGCGCCAGCAGAAACCTGAGGGCCTCAGATACTCAGTACTTC. This sequence encodes CASRNLRASDTQYF.